This TCR beta chain derives from a study of blood T cell repertoires in COVID-19. Study summary: In each case, the material was cDNA or gDNA derived from T cells, B-cell-depleted T cells, or PBMCs.

Germline values: CDR1 MNHNY, CDR2 SVGAGI (reference sequence). The CDR3 sequence is 14 residues long. Trimming took off 4 bases at V and 4 bases at J, with 11 bases between the two ends. Patients in Seattle were enrolled during active infection, then followed longitudinally. In the original processing: How many nucleated cells were present was estimated from reference gene primer amplification. Profiling relied on immunoSEQ multiplex PCR, and the TCRdb table lists in-frame clones only, not all of them. From that table come the V and J calls and clone size; the DNA was used to work out D and trimming. There are fewer than 200,000 clones in the sample; 79% occur only once, and 7% to 10% lies in the top ten. The sample holds one count of this clone.

Sequencing was done on a sample of peripheral blood. The chain recombines TRBV6-6 with TRBJ1-3, with D uncertain. The source of this sequence is a woman aged 55-70 years with COVID-19, enrolled during active disease. CDR3 residues: CASSSPGGGNTIYF. The CDR3 bases are TGTGCCAGCAGTTCCCCGGGAGGGGGAAACACCATATATTTT.